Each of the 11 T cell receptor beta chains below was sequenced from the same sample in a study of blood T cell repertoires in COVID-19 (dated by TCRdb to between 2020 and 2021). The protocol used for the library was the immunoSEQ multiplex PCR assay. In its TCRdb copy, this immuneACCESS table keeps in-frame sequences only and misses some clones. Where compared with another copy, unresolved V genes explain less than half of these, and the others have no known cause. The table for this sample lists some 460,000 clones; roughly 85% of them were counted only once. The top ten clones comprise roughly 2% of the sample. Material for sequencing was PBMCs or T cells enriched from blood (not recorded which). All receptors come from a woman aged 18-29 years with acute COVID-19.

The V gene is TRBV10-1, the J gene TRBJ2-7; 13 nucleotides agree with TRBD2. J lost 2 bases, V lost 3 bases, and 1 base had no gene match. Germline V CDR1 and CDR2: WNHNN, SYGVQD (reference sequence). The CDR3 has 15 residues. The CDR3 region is CASSDGLAGAYEQYF. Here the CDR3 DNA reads TGCGCCAGCAGTGATGGACTAGCGGGGGCCTACGAGCAGTACTTC.

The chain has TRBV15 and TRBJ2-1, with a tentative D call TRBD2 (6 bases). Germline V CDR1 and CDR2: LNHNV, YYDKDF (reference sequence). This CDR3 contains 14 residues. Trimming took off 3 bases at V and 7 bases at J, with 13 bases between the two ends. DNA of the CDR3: TGTGCCACCAGCAGGGAGGGGCCCCTTAATGAGCAGTTCTTC. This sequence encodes CATSREGPLNEQFF.

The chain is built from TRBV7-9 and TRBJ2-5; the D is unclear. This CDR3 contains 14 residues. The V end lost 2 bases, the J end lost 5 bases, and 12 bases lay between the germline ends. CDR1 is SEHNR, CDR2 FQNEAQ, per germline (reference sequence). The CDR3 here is CASSLSPLFETQYF. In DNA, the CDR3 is TGTGCCAGCAGCTTAAGTCCACTGTTCGAGACCCAGTACTTC.

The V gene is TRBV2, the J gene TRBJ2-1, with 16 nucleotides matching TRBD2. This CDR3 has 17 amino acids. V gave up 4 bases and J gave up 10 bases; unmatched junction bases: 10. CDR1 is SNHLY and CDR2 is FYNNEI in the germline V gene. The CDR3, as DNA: TGTGCCAGCAGTGCATCCGGGACTAGCGGGGGGGTTTACGAGCAGTTCTTC. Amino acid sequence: CASSASGTSGGVYEQFF.

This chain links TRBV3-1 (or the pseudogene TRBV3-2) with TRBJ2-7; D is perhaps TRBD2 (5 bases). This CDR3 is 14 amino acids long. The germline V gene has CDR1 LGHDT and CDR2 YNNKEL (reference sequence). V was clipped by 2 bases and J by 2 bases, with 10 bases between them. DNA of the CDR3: TGTGCCAGCAGCCAAATGATAGCGACCTACGAGCAGTACTTC. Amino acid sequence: CASSQMIATYEQYF.

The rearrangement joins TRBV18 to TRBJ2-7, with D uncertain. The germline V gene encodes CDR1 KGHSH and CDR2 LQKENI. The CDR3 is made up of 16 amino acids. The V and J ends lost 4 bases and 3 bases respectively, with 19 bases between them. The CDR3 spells CASSQTPSVIDYEQYF. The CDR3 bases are TGTGCCAGCTCACAAACGCCGTCGGTTATCGACTACGAGCAGTACTTC.

For the CDR3, the DNA is TGTGCCAGCAGCCAGGGGACAGGGGGCGCGCAGACCCAGTACTTC. This translates into CASSQGTGGAQTQYF. This chain links TRBV3-1 (or the pseudogene TRBV3-2) with TRBJ2-5; the match to TRBD1 covers 12 bases. The J segment lost 6 bases and the V segment lost 3 bases, leaving 5 bases of the junction unmatched. The CDR3 consists of 15 residues. Germline CDR1 is LGHDT and CDR2 is YNNKEL (reference sequence).

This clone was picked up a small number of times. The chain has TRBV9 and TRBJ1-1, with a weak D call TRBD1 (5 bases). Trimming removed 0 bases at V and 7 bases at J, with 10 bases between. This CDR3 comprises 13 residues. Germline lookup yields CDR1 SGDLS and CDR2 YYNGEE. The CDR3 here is CASSVAGDSEAFF. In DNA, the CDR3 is TGTGCCAGCAGCGTAGCCGGCGACAGTGAAGCTTTCTTT.

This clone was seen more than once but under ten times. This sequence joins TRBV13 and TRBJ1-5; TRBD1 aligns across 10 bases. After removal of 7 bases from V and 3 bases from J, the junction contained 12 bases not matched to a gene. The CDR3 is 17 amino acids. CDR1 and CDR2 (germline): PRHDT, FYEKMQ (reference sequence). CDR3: CASNRKGQGKDNQPQHF. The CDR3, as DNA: TGTGCCAGCAACCGCAAGGGACAGGGGAAAGACAATCAGCCCCAGCATTTT.

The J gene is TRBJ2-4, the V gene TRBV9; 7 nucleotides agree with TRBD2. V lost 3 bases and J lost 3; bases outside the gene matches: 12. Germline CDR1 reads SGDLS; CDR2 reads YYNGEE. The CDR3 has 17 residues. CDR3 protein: CASSARGEGEYKNIQYF. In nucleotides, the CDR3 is TGTGCCAGCAGCGCCCGCGGGGAGGGAGAGTACAAAAACATTCAGTACTTC.

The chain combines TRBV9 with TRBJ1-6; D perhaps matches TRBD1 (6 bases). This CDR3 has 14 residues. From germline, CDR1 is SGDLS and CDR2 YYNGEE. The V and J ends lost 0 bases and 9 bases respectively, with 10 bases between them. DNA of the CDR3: TGTGCCAGCAGCGTAGGGCAGGGGCGTTCACCCCTCCACTTT. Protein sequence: CASSVGQGRSPLHF.